A single sample gave rise to the 28 T cell receptor beta chains below, sequenced in a study of blood T cells in healthy people across ages. Using a J-beta primer mix together with a sample-barcoded 5' primer, a second PCR was run for roughly 7 to 11 cycles. TCRdb reprocessed the 5' RACE reads with MiXCR, giving one entry per CDR3 protein. The table lists about 1.4 million distinct CDR3 sequences, roughly 60% of them singletons. Sequenced sample: blood. The receptors come from a man aged 18 to 30 in good health.

This clonotype was observed a few times. The chain uses TRBV6-1 and TRBJ2-3, with 11 bases aligning to TRBD2. The CDR3 runs to 21 residues. V lost 6 bases and J lost 0; bases outside the gene matches: 20. Germline CDR1 MNHNS, CDR2 SASEGT. CDR3 DNA: TGTGCCAGCAGCCGCCTAGCGGGAGGTGACCTCTTGATGTTGAGCACAGATACGCAGTATTTT. It codes for CASSRLAGGDLLMLSTDTQYF.

V and J are TRBV12-5 and TRBJ1-4; possible D gene TRBD1, 5 bases. From germline, CDR1 is LGHNT and CDR2 FRNRAP. The length of the CDR3 is 16 residues. V was trimmed by 6 bases and J by 2 bases, leaving 16 bases between them. CDR3 in DNA: TGTGCTAGTGGCCCGGGACCCGGGAGGACTAATGAAAAACTGTTTTTT. Its translation: CASGPGPGRTNEKLFF.

V and J are TRBV23-1 and TRBJ1-1, with TRBD1 matching over 9 bases. TRBV23-1 is an ORF, with its function uncertain. With V trimmed by 0 bases and J by 6 bases, 17 bases remained unmatched. The length of the CDR3 is 19 residues. In DNA form, the CDR3 reads TGCGCCAGCAGTCAATCCGGGGAAGGGACAGGGACATCTAGGGCTGAAGCTTTCTTT. It yields the protein CASSQSGEGTGTSRAEAFF.

The J gene is TRBJ2-7, the V gene TRBV2, with 8 bases identical to TRBD1. The germline gives CDR1 SNHLY, CDR2 FYNNEI. The CDR3 totals 15 residues. Trimming at V came to 5 bases and at J to 0 bases, leaving 6 bases not matched to a gene. Written as DNA, the CDR3 is TGTGCCAGCAGTATTCGACAGGGGTCCTCCTACGAGCAGTACTTC. Its translation: CASSIRQGSSYEQYF. Full variable domain (outside the CDR3, taken from reference TRBV2 and TRBJ2-7): EPEVTQTPSHQVTQMGQEVILRCVPISNHLYFYWYRQILGQKVEFLVSFYNNEISEKSEIFDDQFSVERPDGSNFTLKIRSTKLEDSAMYFCASSIRQGSSYEQYFGPGTRLTVT.

The rearrangement uses TRBV3-1 and TRBJ2-7; possible D gene TRBD2, 6 bases. Matching the DNA end better, TRBJ2-5 makes the J call doubtful. In germline, CDR1 is LGHDT, CDR2 YNNKEL (reference sequence). The CDR3 spans 13 residues. The DNA of the CDR3 is TGTGCCAGCAGCCCTGGACTAATTGAGACCCAGTACTTC. Its protein product is CASSPGLIETQYF.

The chain joins TRBV12-3 or TRBV12-4 to TRBJ2-1; D is uncertain. The CDR3 extends over 13 amino acids. V lost 9 bases and J lost 5, with 14 bases in between. The CDR3 bases are TGTGCCAGTTCAGCCGTGGGTGACAATGAGCAGTTCTTC. It is translated as CASSAVGDNEQFF.

Only a few counts were recorded for this clonotype. The chain joins TRBV20-1 to TRBJ2-1; D is possibly TRBD2 (5 bases). This CDR3 has 17 residues. Germline V gives CDR1 DFQATT, CDR2 SNEGSKA (reference sequence). Trimming left V 0 bases short and J 13 bases short, with 28 bases between. The CDR3 region has the DNA TGCAGTGCTAGAGAACCGGGCTGGCTAGCCCTGAATGAGCAACAGTTCTTC. Amino acid sequence: CSAREPGWLALNEQQFF.

The J gene is TRBJ2-4, the V gene TRBV15; perhaps TRBD1 as D (5 bases). The J call may be mistaken, given a closer DNA end match to TRBJ2-5. The CDR3 loop spans 13 amino acids. In germline, CDR1 is LNHNV, CDR2 YYDKDF (reference sequence). CDR3 amino acids: CATSRGQLETQYF. The CDR3, as DNA: TGTGCCACCAGCAGAGGACAGCTTGAGACCCAGTACTTC.

This sequence joins TRBV19 and TRBJ1-1; D ambiguous. The germline V gene has CDR1 LNHDA and CDR2 SQIVND (reference sequence). The CDR3 is 12 residues long. V was trimmed by 2 bases and J by 1 base, leaving 2 bases between them. The CDR3 loop reads CASSISNTEAFF. CDR3 coding DNA: TGTGCCAGTAGTATATCGAACACTGAAGCTTTCTTT.

This clonotype was observed a handful of times. A read error may explain this, as a much larger clone is one base away. The J gene is TRBJ2-5, the V gene TRBV25-1, with TRBD2 matching 7 bases. V trimming: 4 bases; J trimming: 11 bases; junction bases outside the gene matches: 13. The CDR3 is made up of 14 amino acids. CDR1 is MGHDK and CDR2 is SYGVNS in the germline V gene. CDR3: CASSGGGDHNEQYF. CDR3 DNA sequence: TGTGCCAGCAGTGGGGGAGGGGACCACAATGAGCAGTACTTC.

This clonotype was counted between two and nine times. The V call is TRBV4-1, the J call TRBJ2-7; 8 nucleotides align to TRBD2. The length of the CDR3 is 15 residues. V trimming: 1 base; J trimming: 3 bases; junction bases outside the gene matches: 5. From germline, CDR1 is MGHRA and CDR2 YSYEKL. CDR3 sequence reads: CASSQGSGSIYEQYF. DNA for the CDR3: TGCGCCAGCAGCCAAGGAAGCGGGAGTATCTACGAGCAGTACTTC.

A remark on this clonotype: A junction end diverges from the germline sequence, so it may reflect a read error. V gene TRBV15 combines with J gene TRBJ2-3; the D gene could be TRBD1 or TRBD2 (5 bases each). This CDR3 is built from 14 residues. Germline loops: CDR1 LNHNV, CDR2 YYDKDF (reference sequence). The CDR3 loop reads CATGREASPGTQYF. CDR3 bases: TGTGCCACCGGCAGGGAAGCTAGCCCCGGGACGCAGTATTTT.

This rearrangement joins TRBV7-2 to TRBJ2-3; D gene unclear. CDR3 length: 14 amino acids. Trimming cost V 1 base and J 10 bases, with 15 bases left between them. Per the germline V gene, CDR1 is SGHTA and CDR2 is FQGNSA. The CDR3 region is CASSLEGRIGAQYF. In nucleotides, the CDR3 is TGTGCCAGCAGCTTAGAAGGCAGGATCGGTGCGCAGTATTTT.

The genes are TRBV29-1 and TRBJ2-5; tentatively, D is TRBD2 (6 bases). Trimming left V 7 bases short and J 2 bases short, with 8 bases between. CDR3 length equals 11 residues. CDR1 is SQVTM, CDR2 ANQGSEA, per germline. The DNA of the CDR3 is TGCAGCGGGAGGGAACAAGAGACCCAGTACTTC. Amino acids: CSGREQETQYF. Supplemented by reference TRBV29-1 and TRBJ2-5, the full variable domain reads SAVISQKPSRDICQRGTSLTIQCQVDSQVTMMFWYRQQPGQSLTLIATANQGSEATYESGFVIDKFPISRPNLTFSTLTVSNMSPEDSSIYLCSGREQETQYFGPGTRLLVL.

Here the CDR3 reads CASSVQQGQETQYF. In DNA, the CDR3 is TGTGCCAGCAGCGTTCAACAGGGACAAGAGACCCAGTACTTC. The genes are TRBV9 and TRBJ2-5, with a weak D call TRBD1 (6 bases). V lost 2 bases, J lost 2 bases, and 10 bases lay in between. Per the germline V gene, CDR1 is SGDLS and CDR2 is YYNGEE. This CDR3 is 14 amino acids long. The variable domain in full, completed from reference TRBV9 and TRBJ2-5, reads DSGVTQTPKHLITATGQRVTLRCSPRSGDLSVYWYQQSLDQGLQFLIQYYNGEERAKGNILERFSAQQFPDLHSELNLSSLELGDSALYFCASSVQQGQETQYFGPGTRLLVL.

This chain uses TRBV10-3 with TRBJ2-1; D ambiguous. V was pared by 6 bases and J by 5 bases, with 8 bases between. The CDR3 has 12 residues. Germline values: CDR1 ENHRY, CDR2 SYGVKD. The CDR3 region has the DNA TGTGCCATCAGGGAGCCCCACAATGAGCAGTTCTTC. Amino acids: CAIREPHNEQFF.

The gene calls are TRBV4-3 and TRBJ2-5; D remains unclear. Germline loops: CDR1 LGHNA, CDR2 YSLEER. V lost 0 bases to trimming and J lost 7 bases, with 9 bases between them. The CDR3 has 13 amino acids. The chain's CDR3 is CASSQELDATQYF. CDR3 nucleotide sequence: TGCGCCAGCAGCCAAGAACTGGATGCGACCCAGTACTTC.

V usage is TRBV7-6 and J usage is TRBJ2-5; 12 bases map to TRBD2. CDR3 length: 16 residues. V gave up 4 bases and J gave up 3 bases; unmatched junction bases: 6. The V gene's germline CDR1 is SGHVS and CDR2 FNYEAQ. The CDR3 reads CASSSRTSGAKETQYF. The CDR3 DNA is TGTGCCAGCAGCTCCCGGACTAGCGGGGCTAAAGAGACCCAGTACTTC.

The V call is TRBV7-9, the J call TRBJ2-5, with D perhaps TRBD2 (6 bases). Germline CDR1 and CDR2: SEHNR and FQNEAQ (reference sequence). This CDR3 comprises 12 residues. Trimming removed 5 bases from V and 10 bases from J, with 14 bases in between. DNA for the CDR3: TGTGCCAGCAGCCTCTCGTCGGGGGACCAGTACTTC. It codes for CASSLSSGDQYF.

CDR3 sequence reads: CASSQGDRVNQPQHF. The CDR3 DNA reads TGCGCCAGCAGCCAAGGGGACAGGGTCAATCAGCCCCAGCATTTT. This rearrangement joins TRBV4-3 to TRBJ1-5; 9 bases agree with TRBD1. The germline gives CDR1 LGHNA, CDR2 YSLEER. CDR3 length equals 15 residues. J lost 3 bases, V lost 1 base, and 1 base had no gene match.

This chain uses TRBV4-1 with TRBJ2-7; maybe TRBD1 (5 bases). The DNA end favors TRBJ2-4, so the J call may be wrong. The length of the CDR3 is 17 residues. The germline gives CDR1 MGHRA, CDR2 YSYEKL. As DNA, the CDR3 is TGCGCCAGCAGCCTCACCCTGTATCTCAGGGTGGGCAACATTCAGTACTTC. Translating it yields CASSLTLYLRVGNIQYF.

J is TRBJ2-7 and V is TRBV4-3; TRBD2 matches 9 bases. CDR1 is LGHNA and CDR2 is YSLEER in the germline V gene. This CDR3 spans 19 amino acids. Unmatched junction bases numbered 13, after V lost 0 bases and J lost 1 base. The CDR3 DNA reads as TGCGCCAGCAGCCAAGAAGTGTTAGGGCGACTAGCGGAATCCTACGAGCAGTACTTC. It codes for CASSQEVLGRLAESYEQYF.

The gene calls are TRBV7-2 and TRBJ2-5; D possibly matches TRBD1 or TRBD2 (6 bases each). This CDR3 is built from 14 residues. Germline V lookup: CDR1 SGHTA, CDR2 FQGNSA. Trimming stripped 2 bases from V and 4 bases from J, with 11 bases between. CDR3 loop: CASSLNGGPETQYF. Written as DNA, the CDR3 is TGTGCCAGCAGCTTAAACGGGGGCCCAGAGACCCAGTACTTC.

The gene calls are TRBV4-3 and TRBJ1-2; D is unclear. CDR1 is LGHNA and CDR2 is YSLEER in the germline V gene. This CDR3 contains 15 residues. V gave up 0 bases and J gave up 4 bases, with 12 bases separating them. CDR3 amino acids: CASSQEVARRYGYTF. For the CDR3, the DNA is TGCGCCAGCAGCCAAGAAGTGGCCCGACGCTATGGCTACACCTTC.

The chain uses TRBV15 and TRBJ2-3, with D perhaps given as TRBD1 or TRBD2 (5 bases each). V gave up 2 bases and J gave up 5 bases, with 14 bases separating them. Germline CDR1 reads LNHNV; CDR2 reads YYDKDF (reference sequence). This CDR3 comprises 15 residues. The CDR3: CATSRTGGGEDTQYF. The CDR3 bases are TGTGCCACCAGCAGAACAGGTGGGGGAGAAGATACGCAGTATTTT.

The rearrangement uses TRBV29-1 and TRBJ1-4; tentatively, D is TRBD1 (5 bases). Trimming removed 6 bases from V and 4 bases from J, with 12 bases in between. The CDR3 covers 13 residues. Germline lookup yields CDR1 SQVTM and CDR2 ANQGSEA. The CDR3 loop reads CSVADTLNEKLFF. The CDR3 DNA follows: TGCAGCGTAGCGGACACCCTTAATGAAAAACTGTTTTTT.

The rearrangement joins TRBV29-1 to TRBJ2-7, with TRBD1 matching 9 bases. The CDR3 is made up of 16 amino acids. The V segment lost 1 base and the J segment 0 bases; nucleotides outside the gene matches: 7. Germline V gene data show CDR1 as SQVTM and CDR2 as ANQGSEA. CDR3 loop: CSVEAGQGPNSYEQYF. CDR3 bases: TGCAGCGTTGAAGCCGGACAGGGGCCGAACTCCTACGAGCAGTACTTC.

The chain combines TRBV20-1 with TRBJ2-7; perhaps TRBD1 as D (7 bases). CDR1 is DFQATT and CDR2 is SNEGSKA in the germline V gene (reference sequence). CDR3 length: 13 amino acids. CDR3 amino acids: CSGEPQGGYEQYF. The CDR3 nucleotides are TGCAGCGGAGAGCCTCAGGGGGGTTACGAGCAGTACTTC.